The present T cell receptor beta chain was sequenced within a study of T cell responses to AZD1222 COVID-19 vaccine. Sequencing was performed with immunoSEQ multiplex PCR; in TCRdb, only in-frame clones are kept and a portion is missing. The sample records about 100,000 clones, 70% to 90% being singletons. Study results and caveats: With dominance at 160-218 and 743-854, vaccine-associated CD4 TCRs spanned spike. Possibly, clonal diversity was underestimated; donors were largely white British and included more females.

Second-dose groups at about 4 or about 12 weeks were pooled. Of note for this clone: Its matching antigen is unknown.

Germline values: CDR1 SGHAT, CDR2 FQNNGV. Trimming pared 6 bases from V and 8 bases from J, leaving 14 bases between. This CDR3 has 14 residues. The source was peripheral blood, collected 28 days after the second AZD1222 dose. This TCR was recovered from an adult who received the AZD1222 COVID-19 vaccine. The V call is TRBV11-2, the J call TRBJ1-6, with unresolved D. CDR3 coding DNA: TGTGCCAGCAGAGCGGTCGGCGGGGATTCACCCCTCCACTTT. Its protein product is CASRAVGGDSPLHF.